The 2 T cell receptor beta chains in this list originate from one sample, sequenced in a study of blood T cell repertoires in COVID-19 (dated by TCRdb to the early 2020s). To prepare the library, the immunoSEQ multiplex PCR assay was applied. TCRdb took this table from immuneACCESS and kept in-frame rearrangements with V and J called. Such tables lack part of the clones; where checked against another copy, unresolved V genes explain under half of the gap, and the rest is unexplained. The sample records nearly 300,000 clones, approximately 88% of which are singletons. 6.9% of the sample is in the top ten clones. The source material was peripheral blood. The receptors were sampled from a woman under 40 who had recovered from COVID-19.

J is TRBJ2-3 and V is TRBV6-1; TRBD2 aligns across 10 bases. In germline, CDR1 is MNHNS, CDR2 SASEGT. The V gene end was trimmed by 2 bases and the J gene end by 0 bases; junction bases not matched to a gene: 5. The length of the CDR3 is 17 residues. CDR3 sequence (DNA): TGTGCCAGCAGTGAAAGGGAGCGGGGGGGAAGCACAGATACGCAGTATTTT. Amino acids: CASSERERGGSTDTQYF.

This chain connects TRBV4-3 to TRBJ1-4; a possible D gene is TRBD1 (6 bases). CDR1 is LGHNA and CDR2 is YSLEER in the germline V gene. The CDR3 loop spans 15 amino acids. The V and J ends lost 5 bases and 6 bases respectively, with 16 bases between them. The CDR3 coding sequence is TGCGCCAGCAGCAGACAAACAGGGAATTATGAAAAACTGTTTTTT. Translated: CASSRQTGNYEKLFF.